These 23 T cell receptor beta chains came from one sample sequenced in a study of CD8+ T cells in alopecia areata (dated by TCRdb to 2016 to 2019). The time point tag for this specimen amounts to: less than five weeks on oral tofacitinib. The label giving this sample's treatment or condition can be read as: oral pan-JAK inhibitor, 5-10 mg twice daily. The library was generated by the immunoSEQ multiplex PCR assay. To provide template for TCR sequencing, every sample had RNA extracted and reverse transcribed into cDNA. In TCRdb, the immuneACCESS table is reduced to in-frame sequences with V and J assigned. These tables do not hold every clone; where another copy was compared, an unresolved V gene accounts for under half, and the others remain unexplained. The sample data list 110,000 to 150,000 clones, and roughly four fifths of these were observed just once. The top ten clones comprise 20% to 25% of the sample.

The sequencing here drew on CD8+ T cells sorted from blood, taken at week 4, from a patient treated with tofacitinib. The receptors here all came from a human donor with alopecia areata.

The gene calls are TRBV2 and TRBJ2-7; 8 bases agree with TRBD2. The CDR3 loop spans 15 amino acids. Germline V lookup: CDR1 SNHLY, CDR2 FYNNEI. J was trimmed by 1 base and V by 6 bases; bases with no gene match: 8. This CDR3 is CASSALAGLSYEQYF. The DNA for the CDR3 is TGTGCCAGCAGCGCTTTAGCGGGGCTATCCTACGAGCAGTACTTC.

The chain links TRBV27 to TRBJ2-1; D might be TRBD1 (5 bases). The germline V and J ends were trimmed by 4 bases and 2 bases, with 9 bases remaining between them. Germline CDR1 reads MNHEY; CDR2 reads SMNVEV (reference sequence). This CDR3 contains 14 residues. Here the CDR3 reads CASSSQGTYNEQFF. The DNA for the CDR3 is TGTGCCAGCAGTTCCCAGGGCACCTACAATGAGCAGTTCTTC.

DNA of the CDR3: TGTGCCAGCAGTTACCGACCGGGACACCTCTACACCTTC. Its protein is CASSYRPGHLYTF. V usage is TRBV6-5 and J usage is TRBJ1-2; D is possibly TRBD1 (6 bases). V shed 2 bases and J shed 10 bases, with 14 bases lying between them. Germline-derived CDR1 and CDR2 are MNHEY and SVGAGI. The CDR3 sequence is 13 residues long.

This chain uses TRBV15 with TRBJ1-5; D unresolved. Trimming removed 5 bases at V and 5 bases at J, with 10 bases between. The germline V gene encodes CDR1 LNHNV and CDR2 YYDKDF (reference sequence). The CDR3 contains 13 residues. The CDR3 region has the DNA TGTGCCACCAGCGGTACAGCGGATCAGCCCCAGCATTTT. This gives the protein CATSGTADQPQHF.

The V and J genes are TRBV4-1 and TRBJ1-5; D is uncertain. V lost 2 bases and J 5 bases, leaving 13 bases between the germline ends. The germline CDR1 and CDR2 sequences are MGHRA and YSYEKL. CDR3 length: 15 amino acids. The CDR3 spells CASSQTASAYQPQHF. The CDR3 nucleotides are TGCGCCAGCAGCCAAACGGCTTCGGCTTATCAGCCCCAGCATTTT.

The V gene is TRBV7-2, the J gene TRBJ2-1; TRBD2 matches at 12 bases. V was pared by 3 bases and J by 7 bases, with 1 base of the junction left unmatched. This CDR3 is built from 14 residues. Germline CDR1 and CDR2: SGHTA and FQGNSA. CDR3: CASSLLAGGNEQFF. DNA of the CDR3: TGTGCCAGCAGCTTGCTAGCGGGGGGGAATGAGCAGTTCTTC.

V usage is TRBV7-8 and J usage is TRBJ2-6, with D tentatively TRBD1 (5 bases). The CDR3 is made up of 14 amino acids. Deletions cut 5 bases from V and 2 bases from J, with 7 bases between. From germline, CDR1 is SGHVS and CDR2 FQNEAQ. The CDR3 sequence: CASSQGAGANVLTF. In nucleotides, the CDR3 is TGTGCCAGCAGCCAGGGTGCTGGGGCCAACGTCCTGACTTTC.

The chain joins TRBV13 to TRBJ2-7; TRBD1 matches 7 bases. The trim removed 4 bases at V and 0 bases at J, leaving 9 bases unmatched. CDR3 length equals 16 residues. In germline, CDR1 is PRHDT, CDR2 FYEKMQ (reference sequence). DNA of the CDR3: TGTGCCAGCAGCTCCGGAGGACAGGACAACTCCTACGAGCAGTACTTC. This encodes CASSSGGQDNSYEQYF.

The rearrangement uses TRBV15 and TRBJ1-2; no firm D call. The length of the CDR3 is 13 residues. In germline, CDR1 is LNHNV, CDR2 YYDKDF (reference sequence). Trimming stripped 0 bases from V and 5 bases from J, with 7 bases between. This chain's CDR3 is CATSRDPGYGYTF. The CDR3 bases are TGTGCCACCAGCAGAGATCCCGGATATGGCTACACCTTC.

V and J are TRBV13 and TRBJ2-7; no clear D. Germline V CDR1 and CDR2: PRHDT, FYEKMQ (reference sequence). Between the trimmed V and J ends, which lost 0 bases and 0 bases, there was a span of 6 bases. The CDR3 length is 14 residues. The CDR3 spells CASSLGPSSYEQYF. The CDR3 DNA is TGTGCCAGCAGCTTAGGCCCGAGCTCCTACGAGCAGTACTTC.

The chain links TRBV6-1 to TRBJ2-3, with 13 positions matching TRBD2. V was pared by 1 base and J by 4 bases, with 5 bases of the junction left unmatched. This CDR3 region has 17 residues. Germline CDR1 is MNHNS and CDR2 is SASEGT. The CDR3 protein is CASSEVLAGGPPDTQYF. For the CDR3, the DNA is TGTGCCAGCAGTGAAGTACTAGCGGGGGGGCCCCCAGATACGCAGTATTTT.

This rearrangement joins TRBV2 to TRBJ2-1; 7 bases agree with TRBD2. V shed 8 bases, J shed 2 bases, and the junction held 6 bases outside the gene matches. This CDR3 comprises 14 residues. CDR1 and CDR2 (germline): SNHLY, FYNNEI. In DNA, the CDR3 is TGTGCCAGCTCTCCGGGGGGTACCTACAATGAGCAGTTCTTC. The encoded protein is CASSPGGTYNEQFF.

The table lists this clone with a few counts. The chain links TRBV4-1 to TRBJ2-7, with a weak D call TRBD2 (5 bases). Germline CDR1 MGHRA, CDR2 YSYEKL. The CDR3 consists of 18 residues. With 3 bases removed from V and 3 bases from J, the gap between germline ends came to 24 bases. CDR3 bases: TGCGCCAGCAGCCAGGAACCTCAGGACGATGCTGGAGGCTACGAGCAGTACTTC. Translated: CASSQEPQDDAGGYEQYF.

V and J are TRBV30 and TRBJ2-5, with D unclear. The CDR3 spans 14 residues. The V end was cut by 3 bases, the J end by 0 bases, with 11 bases between. The V gene's germline CDR1 is GTSNPN and CDR2 SVGIG (reference sequence). CDR3 sequence: CAWRTYTYQETQYF. CDR3 nucleotides: TGTGCCTGGAGGACCTACACGTACCAAGAGACCCAGTACTTC.

The V and J genes are TRBV6-5 and TRBJ1-2; 7 nucleotides agree with TRBD1. This CDR3 is built from 13 residues. Per the germline V gene, CDR1 is MNHEY and CDR2 is SVGAGI. The J segment lost 8 bases and the V segment lost 0 bases, leaving 3 bases of the junction unmatched. CDR3: CASSYSTGRGYTF. CDR3 nucleotides: TGTGCCAGCAGTTACTCGACAGGGAGAGGCTACACCTTC.

V and J are TRBV7-9 and TRBJ2-3; tentatively, D is TRBD1 (6 bases). The CDR3 extends over 15 amino acids. CDR1 SEHNR and CDR2 FQNEAQ come from the germline V gene (reference sequence). With 5 bases removed from V and 0 bases from J, the gap between germline ends came to 12 bases. Written as DNA, the CDR3 is TGTGCCAGCAGCCCAGGGACATCTAGCACAGATACGCAGTATTTT. Translating it yields CASSPGTSSTDTQYF.

The chain links TRBV6-5 to TRBJ2-3; the D gene could be TRBD1 or TRBD2 (6 bases each). With 0 bases removed from V and 4 bases from J, the gap between germline ends came to 14 bases. CDR1 MNHEY and CDR2 SVGAGI come from the germline V gene. The CDR3 runs 16 residues. For the CDR3, the DNA is TGTGCCAGCAGTTACTCGAATCGGGGGCCTTCAGATACGCAGTATTTT. Its translation is CASSYSNRGPSDTQYF.

The V and J genes are TRBV7-9 and TRBJ1-4; the match to TRBD1 covers 7 bases. This CDR3 region has 19 residues. The ends lost 0 bases at V and 0 bases at J; junction bases unmatched: 10. The germline CDR1 and CDR2 sequences are SEHNR and FQNEAQ (reference sequence). The CDR3 sequence: CASSLARGQYVATNEKLFF. The CDR3 DNA reads as TGTGCCAGCAGCTTAGCGAGGGGACAGTACGTTGCAACTAATGAAAAACTGTTTTTT.

The chain links TRBV7-9 to TRBJ2-2, with 7 bases aligning to TRBD2. The germline gives CDR1 SEHNR, CDR2 FQNEAQ (reference sequence). J was trimmed by 5 bases and V by 3 bases; bases with no gene match: 6. CDR3 length: 15 residues. The CDR3 sequence is CASSFRRGGTGELFF. The CDR3, as DNA: TGTGCCAGCAGCTTCCGGCGGGGAGGGACCGGGGAGCTGTTTTTT.

The J gene is TRBJ1-5, the V gene TRBV23-1; no clear D gene. TRBV23-1 is placed among ORFs of uncertain function. The CDR3 is 17 amino acids. Between the trimmed V and J ends, which lost 0 bases and 4 bases, there was a span of 16 bases. The CDR3 DNA reads TGCGCCAGCAGTCAATCAAAGTTTTGGCACCTTAATCAGCCCCAGCATTTT. Its protein product is CASSQSKFWHLNQPQHF.

The CDR3 here is CASSQDPGKLIYNEQFF. The DNA for the CDR3 is TGCGCCAGCAGCCAAGATCCAGGGAAACTTATATACAATGAGCAGTTCTTC. The V call is TRBV4-3, the J call TRBJ2-1; weak D call: TRBD1 (5 bases). CDR1 is LGHNA, CDR2 YSLEER, per germline. The CDR3 sequence is 17 residues long. V gave up 0 bases and J gave up 4 bases, with 16 bases separating them.

The chain employs TRBV27 and TRBJ2-3, with TRBD2 as a possible D gene (6 bases). The germline V gene encodes CDR1 MNHEY and CDR2 SMNVEV (reference sequence). CDR3 length equals 15 residues. The ends were cut back, 8 bases at V and 0 bases at J, with 15 bases in the middle. The CDR3 loop is CASRGAGLSTDTQYF. Written as DNA, the CDR3 is TGTGCCAGCCGCGGCGCGGGACTCAGCACAGATACGCAGTATTTT.

The J gene is TRBJ1-5, the V gene TRBV7-9, with D maybe TRBD1 (6 bases). Trimming removed 6 bases at V and 7 bases at J, with 16 bases between. The length of the CDR3 is 14 residues. The germline gives CDR1 SEHNR, CDR2 FQNEAQ (reference sequence). The CDR3 nucleotides read TGTGCCAGCAGGGCGGGGGGGCCTGGACAGCCCCAGCATTTT. Translating it yields CASRAGGPGQPQHF.